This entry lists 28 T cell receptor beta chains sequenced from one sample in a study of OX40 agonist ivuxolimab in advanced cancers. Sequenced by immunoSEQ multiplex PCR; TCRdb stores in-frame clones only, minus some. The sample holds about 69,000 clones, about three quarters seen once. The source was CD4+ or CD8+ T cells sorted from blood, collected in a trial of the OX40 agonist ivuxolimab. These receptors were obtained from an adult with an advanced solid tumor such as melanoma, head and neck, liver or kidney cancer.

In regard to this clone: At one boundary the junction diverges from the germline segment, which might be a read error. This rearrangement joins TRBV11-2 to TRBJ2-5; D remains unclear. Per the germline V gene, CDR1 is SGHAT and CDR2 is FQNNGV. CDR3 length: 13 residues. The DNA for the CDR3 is TGTGCCAGCAGCTTAGGCACCCTAGAGGCCCAGTACTTC. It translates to CASSLGTLEAQYF.

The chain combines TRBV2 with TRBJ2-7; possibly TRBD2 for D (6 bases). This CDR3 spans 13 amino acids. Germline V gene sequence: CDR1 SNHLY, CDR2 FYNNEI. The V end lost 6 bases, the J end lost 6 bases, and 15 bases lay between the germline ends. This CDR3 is CASRGRWDSEQYF. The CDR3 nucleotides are TGTGCCAGCAGGGGAAGGTGGGACTCCGAGCAGTACTTC.

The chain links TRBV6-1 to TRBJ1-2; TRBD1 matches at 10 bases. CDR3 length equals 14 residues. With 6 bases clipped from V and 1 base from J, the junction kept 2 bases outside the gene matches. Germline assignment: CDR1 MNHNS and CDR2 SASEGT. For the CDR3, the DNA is TGTGCCAGCAGCCGGACAGGGGGTAACTATGGCTACACCTTC. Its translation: CASSRTGGNYGYTF.

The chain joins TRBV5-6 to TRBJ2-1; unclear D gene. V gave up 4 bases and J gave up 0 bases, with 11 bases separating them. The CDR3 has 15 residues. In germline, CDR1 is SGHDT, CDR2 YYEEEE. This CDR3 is CASSPVGRSYNEQFF. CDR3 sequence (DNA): TGTGCCAGCAGCCCTGTTGGCCGCTCCTACAATGAGCAGTTCTTC.

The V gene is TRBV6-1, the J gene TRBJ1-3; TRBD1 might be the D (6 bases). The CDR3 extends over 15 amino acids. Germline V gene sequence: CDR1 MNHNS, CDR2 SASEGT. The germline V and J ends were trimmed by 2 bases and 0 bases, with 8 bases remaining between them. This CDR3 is CASSERGGSGNTIYF. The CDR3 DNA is TGTGCCAGCAGTGAAAGGGGGGGCTCTGGAAACACCATATATTTT.

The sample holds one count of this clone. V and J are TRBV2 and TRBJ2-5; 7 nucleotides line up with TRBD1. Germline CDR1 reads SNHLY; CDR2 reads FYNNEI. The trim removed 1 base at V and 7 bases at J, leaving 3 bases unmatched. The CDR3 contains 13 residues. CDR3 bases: TGTGCCAGCAGTGAAGGACAGGGCGGGACCCAGTACTTC. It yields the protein CASSEGQGGTQYF.

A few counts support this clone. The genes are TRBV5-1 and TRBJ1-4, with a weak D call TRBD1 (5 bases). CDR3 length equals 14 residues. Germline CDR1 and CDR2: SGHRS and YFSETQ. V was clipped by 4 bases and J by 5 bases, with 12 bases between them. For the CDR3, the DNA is TGCGCCAGCAGCCGCGACAGCAAAAATGAAAAACTGTTTTTT. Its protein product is CASSRDSKNEKLFF.

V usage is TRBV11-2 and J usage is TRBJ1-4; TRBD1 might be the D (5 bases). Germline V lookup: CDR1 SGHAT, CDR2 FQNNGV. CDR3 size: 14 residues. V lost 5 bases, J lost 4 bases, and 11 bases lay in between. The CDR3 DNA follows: TGTGCCAGCAGCCGCGACAGAGGTAATGAAAAACTGTTTTTT. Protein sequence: CASSRDRGNEKLFF.

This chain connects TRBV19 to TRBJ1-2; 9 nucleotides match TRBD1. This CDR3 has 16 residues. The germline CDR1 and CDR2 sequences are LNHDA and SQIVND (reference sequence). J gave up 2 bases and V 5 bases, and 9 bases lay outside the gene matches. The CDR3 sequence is CASSPEGQGGNYGYTF. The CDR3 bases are TGTGCCAGTAGTCCCGAGGGACAGGGAGGGAACTATGGCTACACCTTC. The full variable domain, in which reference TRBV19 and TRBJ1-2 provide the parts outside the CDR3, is DGGITQSPKYLFRKEGQNVTLSCEQNLNHDAMYWYRQDPGQGLRLIYYSQIVNDFQKGDIAEGYSVSREKKESFPLTVTSAQKNPTAFYLCASSPEGQGGNYGYTFGSGTRLTVV.

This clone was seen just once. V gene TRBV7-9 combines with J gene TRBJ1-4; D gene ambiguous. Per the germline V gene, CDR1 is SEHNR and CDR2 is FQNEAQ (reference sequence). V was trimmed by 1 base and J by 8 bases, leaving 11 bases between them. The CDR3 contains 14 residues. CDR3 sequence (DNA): TGTGCCAGCAGCTTAGAGGCTATCGGGGAAAAACTGTTTTTT. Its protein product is CASSLEAIGEKLFF.

DNA for the CDR3: TGTGCCAGCAGACCCCCGGGACTAGCGGGAGCTTATGAGCAGTTCTTC. Translation gives CASRPPGLAGAYEQFF. The rearrangement joins TRBV28 to TRBJ2-1; 14 bases match TRBD2. Germline CDR1 is MDHEN and CDR2 is SYDVKM. The junction had 9 bases not matched to a gene; V was cut back by 6 bases and J by 8 bases. The CDR3 spans 16 residues. The full variable domain, in which reference TRBV28 and TRBJ2-1 provide the parts outside the CDR3, is DVKVTQSSRYLVKRTGEKVFLECVQDMDHENMFWYRQDPGLGLRLIYFSYDVKMKEKGDIPEGYSVSREKKERFSLILESASTNQTSMYLCASRPPGLAGAYEQFFGPGTRLTVL.

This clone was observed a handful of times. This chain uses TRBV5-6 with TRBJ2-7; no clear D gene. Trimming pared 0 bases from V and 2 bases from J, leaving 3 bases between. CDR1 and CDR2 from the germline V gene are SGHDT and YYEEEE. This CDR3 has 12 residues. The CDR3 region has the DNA TGTGCCAGCAGCTTGGGGGCCTACGAGCAGTACTTC. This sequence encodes CASSLGAYEQYF. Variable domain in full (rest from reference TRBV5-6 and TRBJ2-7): DAGVTQSPTHLIKTRGQQVTLRCSPKSGHDTVSWYQQALGQGPQFIFQYYEEEERQRGNFPDRFSGHQFPNYSSELNVNALLLGDSALYLCASSLGAYEQYFGPGTRLTVT.

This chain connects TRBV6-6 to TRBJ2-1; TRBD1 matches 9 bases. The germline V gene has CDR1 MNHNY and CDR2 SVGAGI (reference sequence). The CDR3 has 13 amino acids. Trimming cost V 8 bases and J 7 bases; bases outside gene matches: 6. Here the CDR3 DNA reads TGTGCCAGCCGGGACAGGGAGAAAAATGAGCAGTTCTTC. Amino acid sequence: CASRDREKNEQFF.

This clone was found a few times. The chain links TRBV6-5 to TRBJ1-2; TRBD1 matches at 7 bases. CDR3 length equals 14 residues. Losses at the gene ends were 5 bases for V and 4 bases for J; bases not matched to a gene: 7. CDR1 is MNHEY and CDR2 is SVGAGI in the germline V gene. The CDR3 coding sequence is TGTGCCAGCAGTAGAGACAGGGACTTCTATGGCTACACCTTC. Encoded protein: CASSRDRDFYGYTF.

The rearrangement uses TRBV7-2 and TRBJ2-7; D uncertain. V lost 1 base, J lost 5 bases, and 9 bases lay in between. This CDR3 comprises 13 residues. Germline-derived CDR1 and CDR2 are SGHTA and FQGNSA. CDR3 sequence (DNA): TGTGCCAGCAGCTTAGGGGTTAAGAACGAGCAGTACTTC. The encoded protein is CASSLGVKNEQYF.

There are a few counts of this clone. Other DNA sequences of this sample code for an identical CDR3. The CDR3 nucleotides are TGTGCCAGCAGCGTAGGAGGGACAGGCTACGAGCAGTACTTC. It translates to CASSVGGTGYEQYF. The gene calls are TRBV9 and TRBJ2-7; TRBD1 agrees at 8 bases. Unmatched junction bases numbered 2, after V lost 0 bases and J lost 3 bases. The CDR3 contains 14 residues. Per germline, CDR1 SGDLS and CDR2 YYNGEE.

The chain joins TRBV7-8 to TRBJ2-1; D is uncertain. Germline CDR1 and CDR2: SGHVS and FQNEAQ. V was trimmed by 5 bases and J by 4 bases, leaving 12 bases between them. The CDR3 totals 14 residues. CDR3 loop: CASSPGRGYNEQFF. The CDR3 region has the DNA TGTGCCAGCAGCCCCGGGCGTGGTTACAATGAGCAGTTCTTC.

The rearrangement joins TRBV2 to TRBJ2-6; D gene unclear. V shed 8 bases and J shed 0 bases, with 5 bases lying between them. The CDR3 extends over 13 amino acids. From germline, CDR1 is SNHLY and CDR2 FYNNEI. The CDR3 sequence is CASESSGANVLTF. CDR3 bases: TGTGCCAGCGAATCCTCTGGGGCCAACGTCCTGACTTTC.

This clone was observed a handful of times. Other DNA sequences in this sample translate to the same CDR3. CDR3 sequence reads: CAWSVQTGGGTDTQYF. The CDR3 DNA reads as TGTGCCTGGAGTGTACAGACGGGGGGGGGCACAGATACGCAGTATTTT. The V and J genes are TRBV30 and TRBJ2-3; 8 bases map to TRBD2. Germline CDR1 is GTSNPN and CDR2 is SVGIG (reference sequence). The CDR3 runs to 16 residues. The V and J ends lost 0 bases and 1 base, in that order; junction bases with no gene match: 6.

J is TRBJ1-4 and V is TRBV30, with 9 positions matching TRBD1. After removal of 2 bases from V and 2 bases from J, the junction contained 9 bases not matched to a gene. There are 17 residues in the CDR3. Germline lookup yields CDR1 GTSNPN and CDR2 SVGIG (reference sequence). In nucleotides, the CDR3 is TGTGCCTGGAGTTTGTCGGGACAGGGCCGGACTAATGAAAAACTGTTTTTT. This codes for CAWSLSGQGRTNEKLFF. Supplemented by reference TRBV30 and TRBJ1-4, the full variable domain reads SQTIHQWPATLVQPVGSPLSLECTVEGTSNPNLYWYRQAAGRGLQLLFYSVGIGQISSEVPQNLSASRPQDRQFILSSKKLLLSDSGFYLCAWSLSGQGRTNEKLFFGSGTQLSVL.

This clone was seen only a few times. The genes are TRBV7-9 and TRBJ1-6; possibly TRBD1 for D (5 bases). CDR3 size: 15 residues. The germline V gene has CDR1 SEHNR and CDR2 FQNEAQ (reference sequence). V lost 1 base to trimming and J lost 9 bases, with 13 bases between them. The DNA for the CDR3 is TGTGCCAGCAGCTTAGGGGGAGGGGAGATTTCACCCCTCCACTTT. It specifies CASSLGGGEISPLHF.

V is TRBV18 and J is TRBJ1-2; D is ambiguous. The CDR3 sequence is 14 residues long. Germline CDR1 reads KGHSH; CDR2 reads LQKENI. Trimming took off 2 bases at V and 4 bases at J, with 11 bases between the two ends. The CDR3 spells CASSPVEGTYGYTF. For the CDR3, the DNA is TGTGCCAGCTCACCAGTCGAGGGTACCTATGGCTACACCTTC.

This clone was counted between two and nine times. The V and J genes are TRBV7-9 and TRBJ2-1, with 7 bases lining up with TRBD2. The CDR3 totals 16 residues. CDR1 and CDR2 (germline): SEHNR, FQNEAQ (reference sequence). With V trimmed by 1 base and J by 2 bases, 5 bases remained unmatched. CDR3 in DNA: TGTGCCAGCAGCTTAGAGGCGGGAGTCCCCTACAATGAGCAGTTCTTC. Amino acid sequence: CASSLEAGVPYNEQFF.

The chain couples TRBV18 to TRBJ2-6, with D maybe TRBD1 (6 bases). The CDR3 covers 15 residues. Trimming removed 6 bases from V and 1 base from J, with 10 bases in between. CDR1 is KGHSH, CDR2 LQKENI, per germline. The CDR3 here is CASSPGQSGANVLTF. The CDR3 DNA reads TGTGCCAGCTCCCCCGGACAGTCTGGGGCCAACGTCCTGACTTTC.

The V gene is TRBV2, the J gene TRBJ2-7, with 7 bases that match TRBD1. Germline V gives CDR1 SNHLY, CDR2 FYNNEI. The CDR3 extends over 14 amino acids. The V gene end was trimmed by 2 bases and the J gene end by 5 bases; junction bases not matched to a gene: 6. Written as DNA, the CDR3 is TGTGCCAGCAGTGAAAACAGGGGAGCGGACGAGCAGTACTTC. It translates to CASSENRGADEQYF. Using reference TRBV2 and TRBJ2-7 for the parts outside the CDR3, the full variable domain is EPEVTQTPSHQVTQMGQEVILRCVPISNHLYFYWYRQILGQKVEFLVSFYNNEISEKSEIFDDQFSVERPDGSNFTLKIRSTKLEDSAMYFCASSENRGADEQYFGPGTRLTVT.

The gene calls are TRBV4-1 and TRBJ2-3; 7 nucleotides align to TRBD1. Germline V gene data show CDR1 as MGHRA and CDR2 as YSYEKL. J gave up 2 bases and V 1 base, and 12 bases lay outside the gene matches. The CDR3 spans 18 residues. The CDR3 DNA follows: TGCGCCAGCAGCCAAGTCCGGTCGACAGGGCTCATCACAGATACGCAGTATTTT. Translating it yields CASSQVRSTGLITDTQYF.

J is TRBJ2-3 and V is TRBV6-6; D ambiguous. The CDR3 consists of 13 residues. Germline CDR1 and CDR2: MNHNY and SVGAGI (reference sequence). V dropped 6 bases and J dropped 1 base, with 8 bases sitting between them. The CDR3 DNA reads TGTGCCAGCAGGCCCGGCGGCACAGATACGCAGTATTTT. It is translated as CASRPGGTDTQYF.

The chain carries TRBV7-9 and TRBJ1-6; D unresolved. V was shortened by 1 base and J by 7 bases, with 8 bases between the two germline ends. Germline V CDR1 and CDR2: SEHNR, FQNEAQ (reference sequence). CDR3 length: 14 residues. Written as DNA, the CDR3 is TGTGCCAGCAGCTTAGGGGCTGAGAATTCACCCCTCCACTTT. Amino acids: CASSLGAENSPLHF. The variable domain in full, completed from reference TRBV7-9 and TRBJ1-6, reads DTGVSQNPRHKITKRGQNVTFRCDPISEHNRLYWYRQTLGQGPEFLTYFQNEAQLEKSRLLSDRFSAERPKGSFSTLEIQRTEQGDSAMYLCASSLGAENSPLHFGNGTRLTVT.